The clone carrying this TCR beta chain was detected once. Its specificity is not known. Trimming took off 0 bases at V and 4 bases at J, with 8 bases between the two ends. This CDR3 spans 13 amino acids. Per the germline V gene, CDR1 is SGDLS and CDR2 is YYNGEE. This sample is part of a study of CD8 T cells in ankylosing spondylitis. Study-level results: Disease-associated clones were reportedly significantly overrepresented in matched ankylosing spondylitis synovial fluid. Several highly homologous variants formed a TCR beta motif that appeared characteristic of ankylosing spondylitis blood.

Quantitative 5'-RACE was performed with molecular barcodes, and it yielded the TCR beta libraries. MiXCR was run by TCRdb on the 5' RACE reads, yielding one entry per CDR3 protein. This table has around 130,000 distinct CDR3 sequences, 17% appearing once. The sequencing sample was made of blood, either unsorted or a sorted T cell fraction (not recorded which). The rearrangement uses TRBV9 and TRBJ2-7; D remains unclear. This sequence originates from a male donor with ankylosing spondylitis. The CDR3 here is CASSVGQSYEQYF. CDR3 in DNA: TGTGCCAGCAGCGTAGGTCAGTCGTACGAGCAGTACTTC.